This TCR beta chain came from a study of cytomegalovirus exposure and HLA in healthy donors. Study-wide findings and caveats: Sequence variants that were highly shared formed a cluster that was likely a sequencing artifact. Researchers had no immune exposure information except CMV serostatus available. Investigators reported over 150 TCR beta chains as tied to cytomegalovirus.

13 Jbeta primers and 60 Vbeta primers were used for the PCR. Sequencing used immunoSEQ multiplex PCR; TCRdb keeps in-frame clones, though not all of them. The table shows roughly 200,000 clones, with roughly 85% occurring only once. The CDR3 consists of 17 residues. Remarks on this clone: Its antigen is not identified.

This clonotype originated in a woman aged 25-40 years in good health and CMV-seropositive. This chain uses TRBV21-1 with TRBJ2-1; the table assigns TRBD2, which was not confirmed against the DNA. TRBV21-1 is termed a pseudogene. The sample taken for sequencing was PBMCs. This chain's CDR3 is CASSKRQGSGDYNEQFF. CDR3 coding DNA: TGTGCCAGCAGCAAAAGGCAAGGTAGCGGGGACTACAATGAGCAGTTCTTC.